This TCR beta chain came from a study of neoadjuvant anti-PD-1 for oral cavity cancer. Study at large: Around day 43, patients without progression received a fourth nivolumab dose before surgery.

Concerning this clone itself: Its target is not known.

Findings of the study overall: Pretreatment Treg/Th17 ratio correlated inversely with post-treatment tumor clonality.

V was cut by 6 bases and J by 2 bases, with 12 bases left in between. The CDR3 sequence is 14 residues long. Germline lookup yields CDR1 SNHLY and CDR2 FYNNEI. Profiling relied on immunoSEQ multiplex PCR, and the TCRdb table lists in-frame clones only, not all of them. Here the sample spans 55,000 to 75,000 clones, more than 65% being singletons. Sequences were derived from PBMCs, sampled before nivolumab (anti-PD-1) treatment. The chain joins TRBV2 to TRBJ2-3; D gene unclear. This clonotype was obtained from a person aged 35 to 85 with oral cavity squamous cell carcinoma. In DNA form, the CDR3 reads TGTGCCAGCAGGGTAGAATCTACCACAGATACGCAGTATTTT. It specifies CASRVESTTDTQYF.